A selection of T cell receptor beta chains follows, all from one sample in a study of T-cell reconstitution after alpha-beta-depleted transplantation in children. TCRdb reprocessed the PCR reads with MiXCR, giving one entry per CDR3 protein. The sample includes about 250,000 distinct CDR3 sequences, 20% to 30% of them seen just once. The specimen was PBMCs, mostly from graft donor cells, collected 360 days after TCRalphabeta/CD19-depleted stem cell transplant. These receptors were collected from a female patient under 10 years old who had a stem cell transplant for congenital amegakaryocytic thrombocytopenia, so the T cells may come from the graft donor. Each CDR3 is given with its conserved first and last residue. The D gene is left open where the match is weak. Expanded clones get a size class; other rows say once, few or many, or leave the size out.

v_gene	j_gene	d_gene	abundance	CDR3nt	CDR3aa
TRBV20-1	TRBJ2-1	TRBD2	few	TGCAGTGCTAGGGCGGGGGTGACCTACAATGAGCAGTTCTTC	CSARAGVTYNEQFF
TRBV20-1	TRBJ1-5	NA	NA	TGCAGTGCTAGAGATACGGGTCGTCAGCCCCAGCATTTT	CSARDTGRQPQHF
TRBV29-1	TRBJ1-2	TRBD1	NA	TGCAGCGTTGCCACCTGGGACAGGGCCTTTTATGGCTACACCTTC	CSVATWDRAFYGYTF
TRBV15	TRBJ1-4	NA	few	TGTGCCACCAGCAGAGAAGTACAGTTCGCAACTAATGAAAAACTGTTTTTT	CATSREVQFATNEKLFF
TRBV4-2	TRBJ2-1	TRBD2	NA	TGTGCCAGCAGCCAAGCGAGCGGGAACTCCTACAATGAGGAGTTCTTC	CASSQASGNSYNEEFF
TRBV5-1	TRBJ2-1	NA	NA	TGCGCCAGCAGCTTGAATTCAGCTGAGCAGTTCTTC	CASSLNSAEQFF
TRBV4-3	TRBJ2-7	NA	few	TGCGCCAGCAGCCAAGACCCCACTAGTTTCCTCTACGAGCAGTACTTC	CASSQDPTSFLYEQYF
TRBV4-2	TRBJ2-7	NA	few	TGTGCCAGCAGCCCTCACAGGGAGTACGGCGAGCAGTACTTC	CASSPHREYGEQYF
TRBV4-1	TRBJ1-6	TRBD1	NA	TGCGCCAGCAGCCACGGACAGGCACGATCACATAATTCACCCCTCCACTTT	CASSHGQARSHNSPLHF
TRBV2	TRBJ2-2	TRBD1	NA	TGTGCCAGCAGCCCCCGGGACAGGCTGACCGGGGAGCTGTTTTTT	CASSPRDRLTGELFF
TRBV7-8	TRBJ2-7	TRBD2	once	TGTGCCAGCAGCGCCCGGACTAGAAGCTACGAGCAGTACTTC	CASSARTRSYEQYF
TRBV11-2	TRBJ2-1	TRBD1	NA	TGTGCCAGCAGCAAGACAGGGGTATACAATGAGCAGTTCTTC	CASSKTGVYNEQFF
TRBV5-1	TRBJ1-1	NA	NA	TGCGCCAGCAGTTCGGGGTATGGGAACACTGAAGCTTTCTTT	CASSSGYGNTEAFF
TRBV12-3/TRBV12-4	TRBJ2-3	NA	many	TGTGCCAGCAGTTTAGAACCATTATCGCTCACAGATACGCAGTATTTT	CASSLEPLSLTDTQYF
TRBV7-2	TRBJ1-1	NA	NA	TGTGCCAGCAGCTTACGTCACGGGACGGGCACTGAAGCTTTCTTT	CASSLRHGTGTEAFF
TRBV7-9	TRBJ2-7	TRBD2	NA	TGTGCCAGCAGCTGGACTAGCGGGGTCACCTACGAGCAGTACTTC	CASSWTSGVTYEQYF
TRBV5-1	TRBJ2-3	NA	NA	TGCGCCAGCAGTTTGCAACTCCCAGGGAAAGATACGCAGTATTTT	CASSLQLPGKDTQYF
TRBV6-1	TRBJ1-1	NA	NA	TGTGCCAGCCGTGACCCCGTGTCAGGGTTCCCTGAAGCTTTCTTT	CASRDPVSGFPEAFF
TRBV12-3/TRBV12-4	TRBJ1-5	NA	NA	TGTGCCAGCAGTTTTAGCGGAGACAGAATGCGGGGTAATCAGCCCCAGCATTTT	CASSFSGDRMRGNQPQHF
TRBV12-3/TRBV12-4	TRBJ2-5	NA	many	TGTGCCAGCAGTTTTTGGCGGCAAGAGACCCAGTACTTC	CASSFWRQETQYF
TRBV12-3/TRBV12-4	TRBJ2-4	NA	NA	TGTGCCAGCAGAGGCGGGACGTTCGAAAACATTCAGTACTTC	CASRGGTFENIQYF
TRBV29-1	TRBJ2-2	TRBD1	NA	TGCAGCGTTGACGCCGGGACAGGAAACACCGGGGAGCTGTTTTTT	CSVDAGTGNTGELFF
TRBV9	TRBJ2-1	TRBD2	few	TGTGCCAGCAGCCCCCGGACTAGCGAGTACAATGAGCAGTTCTTC	CASSPRTSEYNEQFF
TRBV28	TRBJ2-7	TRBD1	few	TGTGCCACCCGGACAGGGGGCCAATGGCAGTACTTC	CATRTGGQWQYF
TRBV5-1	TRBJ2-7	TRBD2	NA	TGCGCCAGCAGCGCCACCCTAGCGGATGACTACGAGCAGTACTTC	CASSATLADDYEQYF
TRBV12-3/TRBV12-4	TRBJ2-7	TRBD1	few	TGTGCCAGCAGCAAAAGCAGGGACAGGTCCTACGAGCAGTACTTC	CASSKSRDRSYEQYF
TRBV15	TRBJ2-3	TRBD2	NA	TGTGCCACCACTAGCGGACCTACGTATACGCAGTATTTT	CATTSGPTYTQYF
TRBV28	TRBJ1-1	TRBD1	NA	TGTGCCAGCAGTTTCGGAGGGACAGGGAACATGAACACTGAAGCTTTCTTT	CASSFGGTGNMNTEAFF
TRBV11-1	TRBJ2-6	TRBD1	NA	TGTGCCAGCAGCGCGGACAGGGGGCATAGGTCTGGGGCCAACGTCCTGACTTTC	CASSADRGHRSGANVLTF
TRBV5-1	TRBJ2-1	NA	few	TGCGCCAGCAGCTTGAACCAACAGGGTTTAGTCTACAATGAGCAGTTCTTC	CASSLNQQGLVYNEQFF
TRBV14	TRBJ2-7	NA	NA	TGTGCCAGCAGGGATCCCGGGACACATTCCTACGAGCAGTACTTC	CASRDPGTHSYEQYF
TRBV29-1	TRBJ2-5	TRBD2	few	TGCAGCGTTGCCTCTAGCGGGGGGGCCTTGGAGACCCAGTACTTC	CSVASSGGALETQYF
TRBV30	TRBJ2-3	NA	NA	TGTGCCTGGAGGCACTCCGTTAGCACAGATACGCAGTATTTT	CAWRHSVSTDTQYF
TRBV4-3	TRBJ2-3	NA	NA	TGCGCCAGCAGCCAACGTAGCGTCCTTCGAACCACAGATACGCAGTATTTT	CASSQRSVLRTTDTQYF
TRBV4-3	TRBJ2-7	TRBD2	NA	TGCGCCAGCAGCCAAGAGAGAGGCCTAGCGGGCTTGGGGGAGCAGTACTTC	CASSQERGLAGLGEQYF
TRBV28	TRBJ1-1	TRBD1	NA	TGTGCCAGCAGGGACGGGACAGCCGTGAACACTGAAGCTTTCTTT	CASRDGTAVNTEAFF
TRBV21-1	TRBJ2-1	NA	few	TGTGCCAGCGCTCCCGGGACTAGCGGGAGTATTGAGCAGTTCTTC	CASAPGTSGSIEQFF
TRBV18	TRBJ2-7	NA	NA	TGTGCCAGCTCACCATCATCCGGGGGTCGAGAGCAGTACTTC	CASSPSSGGREQYF
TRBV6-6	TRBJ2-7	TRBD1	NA	TGTGCCAGCAGTTACTCGTTCTCAGGGGGTCAGTACTTC	CASSYSFSGGQYF
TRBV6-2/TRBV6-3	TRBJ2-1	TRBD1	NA	TGTGCCAGCAGTTACTTGGCTGAGGGACAGTACAATGAGCAGTTCTTC	CASSYLAEGQYNEQFF
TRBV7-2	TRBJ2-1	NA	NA	TGTGCCAGCAGCTCCCGGGACTCACCTTGGGATGAGCAGTTCTTC	CASSSRDSPWDEQFF
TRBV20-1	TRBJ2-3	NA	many	TGCAGTGCTAGTCGTAAGAAGAAAACGCAGTATTTT	CSASRKKKTQYF
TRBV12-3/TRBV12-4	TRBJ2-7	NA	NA	TGTGCCAGCACAGCTCACCCCTCCTACGAGCAGTACTTC	CASTAHPSYEQYF
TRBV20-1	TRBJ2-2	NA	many	TGCAGTGCTCGGGACACCGGGGAGCTGTTTTTT	CSARDTGELFF
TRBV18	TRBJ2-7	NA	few	TGTGCCAGCTCACGCGCGGGCTCCTACGAGCAGTACTTC	CASSRAGSYEQYF
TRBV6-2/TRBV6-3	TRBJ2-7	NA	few	TGTGCCAGCAGTTATCTAGCAGGGCCCTACGAGCAGTACTTC	CASSYLAGPYEQYF
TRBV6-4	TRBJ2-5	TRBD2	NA	TGTGCCAGCAGACGGACTAGCGGTAAAGAGACCCAGTACTTC	CASRRTSGKETQYF
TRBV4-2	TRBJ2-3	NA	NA	TGTGCCAGCAGCCAAGCACCCACGGGGAGTGAGGCAGATACGCAGTATTTT	CASSQAPTGSEADTQYF
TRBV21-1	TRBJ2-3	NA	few	NA	CASSNVGIGSDTQYF
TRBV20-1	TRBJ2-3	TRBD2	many	TGCAGTGCTAGAGATCCCGGTCTCTTAGCGGGAGGGGATAGGCACACAGATACGCAGTATTTT	CSARDPGLLAGGDRHTDTQYF
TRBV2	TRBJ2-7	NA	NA	TGTGCCAGCAGTGACCAGCTGGTTGGGGCGGCAATCTTC	CASSDQLVGAAIF
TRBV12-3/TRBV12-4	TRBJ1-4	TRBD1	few	TGTGCCAGCAGCAAGACAGGGGGCGTTCATGAAAAACTGTTTTTT	CASSKTGGVHEKLFF
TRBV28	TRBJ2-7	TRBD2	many	TGTGCCAGCAGTTTATGGACTAGCGGGGTTTACGAGCAGTACTTC	CASSLWTSGVYEQYF
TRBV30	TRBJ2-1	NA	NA	TGTGCCTGGAGTATGAGGGCCCCCGGAGCTGGTGAGCAGTTCTTC	CAWSMRAPGAGEQFF
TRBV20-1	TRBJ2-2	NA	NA	TGCAGTGCTAGGAGGCCAGGTTTAAGAGGCACCGGGGAGCTGTTTTTT	CSARRPGLRGTGELFF